Listed below are T cell receptor beta chains from one sample, sequenced in a study of T cells in localized non-small cell lung cancer. Clones were sequenced by immunoSEQ multiplex PCR, and TCRdb holds only the in-frame ones, with some missing. Of some 52,000 clones detected, more than 80% appear once; the ten largest clones hold about 20%. The sample consisted of peripheral blood, taken before any cancer treatment. These receptors originate from a male donor at least 60 years old with stage III squamous cell lung carcinoma. CDR3s include the opening cysteine and the closing phenylalanine or tryptophan. D genes are given only for firm matches. Clone size appears in some rows only: once, few, many, or a class for an expanded clone.

j_call	clone_size	v_call	d_call	cdr3_aa	cdr3_nt
TRBJ2-7	-	TRBV5-1	-	CASSLAGQGSHEQYF	TGCGCCAGCAGCTTGGCCGGTCAAGGGTCCCACGAGCAGTACTTC
TRBJ2-5	-	TRBV2	TRBD1	CASSRDRGNQETQYF	TGTGCCAGCAGTCGGGACAGGGGAAACCAAGAGACCCAGTACTTC
TRBJ2-3	-	TRBV19	TRBD2	CASSPQRLAGLTDTQYF	TGTGCCAGTAGTCCTCAACGACTAGCGGGTCTTACAGATACGCAGTATTTT
TRBJ1-2	-	TRBV28	-	CASSTNYGYTF	TGTGCCAGCAGTACTAACTATGGCTACACCTTC
TRBJ2-2	-	TRBV7-3	-	CASRQGNTGELFF	TGTGCCAGCAGACAGGGGAACACCGGGGAGCTGTTTTTT
TRBJ2-1	-	TRBV28	TRBD2	CASAPLAGHYNEQFF	TGTGCCAGCGCCCCCCTAGCGGGGCATTACAATGAGCAGTTCTTC
TRBJ1-1	-	TRBV5-6	-	CASSPFRGNTEAFF	TGTGCCAGCAGCCCATTCCGGGGAAACACTGAAGCTTTCTTT
TRBJ2-3	-	TRBV9	TRBD2	CASSTPGTSISDTQYF	TGTGCCAGCAGTACCCCGGGGACTAGTATATCAGATACGCAGTATTTT
TRBJ2-1	-	TRBV29-1	-	CSTGGAGGQSGREQFF	TGCAGCACCGGTGGTGCGGGGGGACAGTCGGGCAGGGAGCAGTTCTTC
TRBJ1-1	-	TRBV5-6	-	CASSLWISQVEAFF	TGTGCCAGCAGCTTGTGGATTTCCCAGGTTGAAGCTTTCTTT
TRBJ1-6	once	TRBV5-1	-	CASSLPGVLLHF	TGCGCCAGCAGCCTACCAGGGGTACTCCTCCACTTT
TRBJ1-4	-	TRBV28	-	CASSFLFEKLFF	TGTGCCAGCAGTTTCTTATTTGAAAAACTGTTTTTT
TRBJ1-6	-	TRBV7-2	-	CASSLYPVGVSNSPLHF	TGTGCCAGCAGCTTGTATCCTGTCGGGGTCTCAAATTCACCCCTCCACTTT
TRBJ2-1	-	TRBV7-3	-	CASSSQPLPGVNEQFF	TGTGCCAGCAGCTCCCAACCCCTTCCGGGTGTGAATGAGCAGTTCTTC
TRBJ2-1	-	TRBV9	-	CASSVGGLAPKVF	TGTGCCAGCAGCGTAGGTGGACTCGCGCCCAAAGTCTTC
TRBJ1-4	once	TRBV5-1	-	CASSPTGHATNEKLFF	TGCGCCAGCAGCCCGACAGGACATGCAACTAATGAAAAACTGTTTTTT
TRBJ1-5	-	TRBV6-5	-	CASSYSLLNQPQHF	TGTGCCAGCAGTTACTCTCTGTTAAATCAGCCCCAGCATTTT
TRBJ2-2	-	TRBV11-1	-	CASSPSTNTGELFF	TGTGCCAGCAGCCCTTCTACGAACACCGGGGAGCTGTTTTTT
TRBJ2-7	hyperexpanded	TRBV7-9	-	CASSYRDWGNYEQYF	TGTGCCAGCAGCTACCGGGACTGGGGGAACTACGAGCAGTACTTC
TRBJ2-1	-	TRBV4-3	-	CASSLQLEQSGSYNEQFF	TGCGCCAGCAGCCTTCAATTAGAACAGTCTGGGTCCTACAATGAGCAGTTCTTC
TRBJ2-5	-	TRBV5-1	TRBD2	CASSLGAGGGETQYF	TGCGCCAGCAGCTTAGGAGCGGGAGGCGGAGAGACCCAGTACTTC
TRBJ2-5	once	TRBV19	TRBD1	CASRGRGRETQYF	TGTGCCAGTAGGGGCAGGGGGCGAGAGACCCAGTACTTC
TRBJ2-3	-	TRBV5-1	-	CASSLLGPLTDTQYF	TGCGCCAGCAGCTTGTTGGGGCCACTTACAGATACGCAGTATTTT
TRBJ1-6	-	TRBV7-9	TRBD1	CASSLLSGQSLHF	TGTGCCAGCAGCTTGCTATCGGGACAGTCCCTCCACTTT
TRBJ1-1	-	TRBV4-1	-	CASSQDIVGGNTEAFF	TGCGCCAGCAGCCAAGATATCGTTGGAGGGAACACTGAAGCTTTCTTT
TRBJ2-1	-	TRBV11-2	-	CASSLDTLEQFF	TGTGCCAGCAGCTTAGATACCCTCGAGCAGTTCTTC
TRBJ1-4	-	TRBV5-1	-	CASSQTATNEKLFF	TGCGCCAGCAGCCAGACAGCAACTAATGAAAAACTGTTTTTT
TRBJ2-7	-	TRBV7-6	TRBD1	CASSPLQGAGYEQYF	TGTGCCAGCAGCCCCTTACAGGGGGCAGGGTACGAGCAGTACTTC
TRBJ2-1	-	TRBV5-4	TRBD2	CASSELSGGLSYNEQFF	TGTGCCAGCAGCGAGCTTAGCGGGGGGCTATCCTACAATGAGCAGTTCTTC
TRBJ2-5	-	TRBV4-1	-	CASSQGGTETQYF	TGCGCCAGCAGCCAAGGGGGGACAGAGACCCAGTACTTC
TRBJ2-2	-	TRBV18	-	CASSYTGLNTGELFF	TGTGCCAGCTCCTATACAGGGTTGAACACCGGGGAGCTGTTTTTT
TRBJ2-5	-	TRBV5-1	TRBD2	CASSLPGGARETQYF	TGCGCCAGCAGCTTGCCCGGGGGGGCTCGTGAGACCCAGTACTTC
TRBJ1-1	once	TRBV12-5	-	CASEPSSNTEAFF	TGTGCTAGTGAGCCCTCTTCGAACACTGAAGCTTTCTTT
TRBJ2-7	few	TRBV6-6	-	CASSPTPSEQYF	TGTGCCAGCAGCCCGACACCTAGCGAGCAGTACTTC
TRBJ2-3	-	TRBV7-3	TRBD2	CASSFGGRGDTQYF	TGTGCCAGCAGCTTCGGCGGGAGGGGAGATACGCAGTATTTT
TRBJ1-2	-	TRBV5-4	-	CASSPTVNYGYTF	TGTGCCAGCAGCCCAACAGTTAACTATGGCTACACCTTC
TRBJ2-6	once	TRBV19	-	CASMQGSSGANVLTF	TGTGCCAGTATGCAGGGATCCTCTGGGGCCAACGTCCTGACTTTC
TRBJ2-2	-	TRBV2	-	CASRRDTGELFF	TGTGCCAGCCGAAGGGACACCGGGGAGCTGTTTTTT
TRBJ2-7	-	TRBV28	-	CASSKLTRWFSYEQYF	TGTGCCAGCAGTAAATTGACTAGGTGGTTCTCCTACGAGCAGTACTTC
TRBJ1-3	-	TRBV2	-	CASSPQGSGNTIYF	TGTGCCAGCTCCCCTCAGGGCTCTGGAAACACCATATATTTT
TRBJ2-5	-	TRBV9	-	CASSGGGVAEETQYF	TGTGCCAGCAGCGGAGGGGGGGTAGCGGAGGAGACCCAGTACTTC
TRBJ1-1	-	TRBV7-2	-	CASSLDPLLNEAFF	TGTGCCAGCAGCTTAGATCCCTTGCTGAATGAAGCTTTCTTT
TRBJ2-7	-	TRBV11-2	TRBD2	CASSLQLAGSYEQYF	TGTGCCAGCAGCTTACAACTAGCGGGGTCCTACGAGCAGTACTTC
TRBJ2-3	-	TRBV2	-	CASFEVAGYSTDTQYF	TGTGCCAGCTTTGAGGTGGCGGGGTATAGCACAGATACGCAGTATTTT
TRBJ1-6	-	TRBV6-1	-	CASSGGQGSSSYNSPLHF	TGTGCCAGCAGTGGTGGTCAGGGATCGAGCTCCTATAATTCACCCCTCCACTTT
TRBJ1-2	-	TRBV19	-	CASSTQQGTYVSGYTF	TGTGCCAGTAGTACCCAACAGGGAACGTACGTAAGTGGCTACACCTTC
TRBJ2-7	large	TRBV7-8	TRBD2	CASSLAPSGGSYEQYF	TGTGCCAGCAGCTTAGCGCCCAGCGGGGGGTCCTACGAGCAGTACTTC
TRBJ1-1	-	TRBV28	-	CASSFSQGGMKGNTEAFF	TGTGCCAGCAGTTTCTCACAGGGTGGGATGAAAGGGAACACTGAAGCTTTCTTT
TRBJ2-2	once	TRBV5-1	-	CASSLGVLGTGELFF	TGCGCCAGCAGCTTGGGAGTGTTGGGGACCGGGGAGCTGTTTTTT
TRBJ2-3	-	TRBV5-1	-	CASSLARDSTDTQYF	TGCGCCAGCAGCTTGGCGCGGGACAGTACAGATACGCAGTATTTT